This T cell receptor (beta chain) was captured by sequencing in a study of T cell changes during pregnancy in multiple sclerosis. With 2 bases removed from V and 7 bases from J, the gap between germline ends came to 12 bases. This CDR3 comprises 13 residues. The germline V gene has CDR1 KGHSH and CDR2 LQKENI. Profiled with immunoSEQ multiplex PCR; TCRdb holds only in-frame clones, not every one. The sample consists of around 51,000 clones, around 93% of them appearing once. The gene calls are TRBV18 and TRBJ2-7; D uncertain. The sequence came from a female donor with multiple sclerosis, enrolled in a pregnancy study. The sample was peripheral blood, taken in the second trimester of pregnancy. This CDR3 is CASSPSVSQEQYF. CDR3 nucleotide sequence: TGTGCCAGCTCACCATCTGTATCCCAGGAGCAGTACTTC.